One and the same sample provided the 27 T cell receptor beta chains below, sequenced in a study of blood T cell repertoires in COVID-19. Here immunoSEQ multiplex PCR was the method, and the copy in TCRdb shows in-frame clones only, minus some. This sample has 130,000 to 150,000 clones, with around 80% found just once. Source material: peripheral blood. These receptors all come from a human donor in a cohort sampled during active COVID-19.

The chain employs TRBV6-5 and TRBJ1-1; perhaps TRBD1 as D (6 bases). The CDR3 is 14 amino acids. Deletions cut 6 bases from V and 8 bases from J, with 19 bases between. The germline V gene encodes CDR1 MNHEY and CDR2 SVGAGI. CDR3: CASSFRRGGSEAFF. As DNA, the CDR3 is TGTGCCAGCAGCTTTAGAAGGGGGGGTTCCGAAGCTTTCTTT.

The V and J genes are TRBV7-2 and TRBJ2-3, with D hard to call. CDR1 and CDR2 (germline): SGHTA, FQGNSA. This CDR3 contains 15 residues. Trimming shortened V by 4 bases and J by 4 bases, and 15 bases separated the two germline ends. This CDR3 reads CASSSRMGGADTQYF. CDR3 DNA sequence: TGTGCCAGCAGCTCGCGGATGGGTGGCGCAGATACGCAGTATTTT.

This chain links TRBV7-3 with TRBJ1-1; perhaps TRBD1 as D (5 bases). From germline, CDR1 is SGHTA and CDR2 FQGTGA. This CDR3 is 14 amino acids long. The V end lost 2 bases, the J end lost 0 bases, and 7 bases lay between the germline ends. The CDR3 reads CASSLSGVNTEAFF. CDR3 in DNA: TGTGCCAGCAGCTTATCGGGGGTGAACACTGAAGCTTTCTTT.

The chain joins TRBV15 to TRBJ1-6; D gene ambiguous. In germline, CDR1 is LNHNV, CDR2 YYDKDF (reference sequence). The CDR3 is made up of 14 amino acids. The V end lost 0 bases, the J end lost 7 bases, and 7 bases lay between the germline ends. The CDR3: CATSRDQLNSPLHF. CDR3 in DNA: TGTGCCACCAGCAGAGATCAACTCAATTCACCCCTCCACTTT.

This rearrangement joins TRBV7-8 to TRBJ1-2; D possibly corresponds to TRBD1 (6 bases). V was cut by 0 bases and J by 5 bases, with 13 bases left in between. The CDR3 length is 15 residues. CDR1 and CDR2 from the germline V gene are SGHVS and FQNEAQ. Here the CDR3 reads CASSLAIGQSYGYTF. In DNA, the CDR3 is TGTGCCAGCAGCTTAGCGATTGGACAGAGTTATGGCTACACCTTC.

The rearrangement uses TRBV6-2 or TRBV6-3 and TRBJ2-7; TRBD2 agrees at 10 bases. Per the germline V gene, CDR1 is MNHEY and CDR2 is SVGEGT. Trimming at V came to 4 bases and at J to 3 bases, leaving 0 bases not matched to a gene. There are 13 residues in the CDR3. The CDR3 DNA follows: TGTGCCAGCAGTTTAGCGGGGGGCTACGAGCAGTACTTC. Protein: CASSLAGGYEQYF.

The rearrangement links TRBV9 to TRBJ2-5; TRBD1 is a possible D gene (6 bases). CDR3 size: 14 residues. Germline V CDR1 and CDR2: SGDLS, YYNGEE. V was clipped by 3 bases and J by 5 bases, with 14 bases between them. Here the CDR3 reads CASSAWTDRETQYF. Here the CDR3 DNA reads TGTGCCAGCAGCGCCTGGACAGACCGGGAGACCCAGTACTTC.

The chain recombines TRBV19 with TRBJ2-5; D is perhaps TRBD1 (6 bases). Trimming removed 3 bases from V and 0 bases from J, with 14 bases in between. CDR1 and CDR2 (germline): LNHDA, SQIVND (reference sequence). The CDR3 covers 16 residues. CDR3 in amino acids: CASSIGLDRNQETQYF. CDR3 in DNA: TGTGCCAGTAGTATTGGGCTTGACAGGAACCAAGAGACCCAGTACTTC.

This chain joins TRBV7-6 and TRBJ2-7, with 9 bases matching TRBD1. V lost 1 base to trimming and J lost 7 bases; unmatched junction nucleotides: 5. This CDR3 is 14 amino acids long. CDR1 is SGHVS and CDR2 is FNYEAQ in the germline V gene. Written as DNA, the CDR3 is TGTGCCAGCAGCTTAGGAGGGACAGGGAAAGAGCAGTACTTC. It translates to CASSLGGTGKEQYF.

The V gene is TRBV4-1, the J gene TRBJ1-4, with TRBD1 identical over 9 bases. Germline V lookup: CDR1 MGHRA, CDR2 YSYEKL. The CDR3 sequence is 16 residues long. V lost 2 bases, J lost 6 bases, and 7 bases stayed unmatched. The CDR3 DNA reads TGCGCCAGCAGCCAACTATACAGGGGGCGCGATGAAAAACTGTTTTTT. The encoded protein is CASSQLYRGRDEKLFF.

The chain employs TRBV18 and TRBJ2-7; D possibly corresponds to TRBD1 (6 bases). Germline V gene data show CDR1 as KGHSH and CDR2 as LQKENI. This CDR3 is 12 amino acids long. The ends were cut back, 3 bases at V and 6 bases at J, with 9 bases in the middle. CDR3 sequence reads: CASSPQGFEQYF. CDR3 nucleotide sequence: TGTGCCAGCTCACCTCAGGGGTTCGAGCAGTACTTC.

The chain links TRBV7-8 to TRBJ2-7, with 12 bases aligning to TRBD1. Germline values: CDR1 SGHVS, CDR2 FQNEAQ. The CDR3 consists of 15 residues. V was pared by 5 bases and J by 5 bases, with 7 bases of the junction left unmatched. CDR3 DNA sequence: TGTGCCAGCAGCCCGGGACAGGGGGCGCCGGACGAGCAGTACTTC. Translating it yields CASSPGQGAPDEQYF. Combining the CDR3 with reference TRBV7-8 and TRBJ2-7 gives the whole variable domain GAGVSQSPRYKVAKRGQDVALRCDPISGHVSLFWYQQALGQGPEFLTYFQNEAQLDKSGLPSDRFFAERPEGSVSTLKIQRTQQEDSAVYLCASSPGQGAPDEQYFGPGTRLTVT.

DNA for the CDR3: TGTGCCAGCAGCGTGTCATTGACAGATACGCAGTATTTT. This translates into CASSVSLTDTQYF. The chain uses TRBV9 and TRBJ2-3; no clear D gene. V was trimmed by 2 bases and J by 3 bases, leaving 7 bases between them. The CDR3 extends over 13 amino acids. Germline-derived CDR1 and CDR2 are SGDLS and YYNGEE.

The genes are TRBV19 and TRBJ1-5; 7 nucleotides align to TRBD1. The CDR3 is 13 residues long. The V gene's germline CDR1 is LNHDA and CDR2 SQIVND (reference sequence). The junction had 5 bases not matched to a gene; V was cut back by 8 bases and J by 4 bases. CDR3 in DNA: TGTGCCAGTCGGGACAGACGAAATCAGCCCCAGCATTTT. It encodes CASRDRRNQPQHF.

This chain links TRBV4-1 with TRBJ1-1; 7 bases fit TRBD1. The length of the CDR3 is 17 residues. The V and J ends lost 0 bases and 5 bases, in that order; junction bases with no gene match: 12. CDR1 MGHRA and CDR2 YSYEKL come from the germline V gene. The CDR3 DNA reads TGCGCCAGCAGCCAAGAACCCCACAGGGGAGGTAGTACTGAAGCTTTCTTT. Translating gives CASSQEPHRGGSTEAFF.

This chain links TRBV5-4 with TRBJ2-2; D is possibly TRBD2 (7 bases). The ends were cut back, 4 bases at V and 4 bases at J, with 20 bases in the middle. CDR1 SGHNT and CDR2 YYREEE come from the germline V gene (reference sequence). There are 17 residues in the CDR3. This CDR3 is CASSLDGGGLSTGELFF. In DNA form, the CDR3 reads TGTGCCAGCAGCCTAGATGGGGGGGGGCTGAGCACCGGGGAGCTGTTTTTT.

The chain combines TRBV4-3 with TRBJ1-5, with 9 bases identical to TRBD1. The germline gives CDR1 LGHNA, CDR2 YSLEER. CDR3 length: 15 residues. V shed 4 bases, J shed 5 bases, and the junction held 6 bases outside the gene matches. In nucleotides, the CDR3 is TGCGCCAGCAGCCTAGGGACAGGGCTGGATCAGCCCCAGCATTTT. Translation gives CASSLGTGLDQPQHF.

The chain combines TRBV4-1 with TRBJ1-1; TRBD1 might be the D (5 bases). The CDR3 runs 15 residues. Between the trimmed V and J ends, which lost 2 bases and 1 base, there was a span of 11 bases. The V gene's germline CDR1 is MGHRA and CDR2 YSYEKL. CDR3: CASSQSQQENTEAFF. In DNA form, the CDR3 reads TGCGCCAGCAGCCAAAGTCAACAGGAGAACACTGAAGCTTTCTTT.

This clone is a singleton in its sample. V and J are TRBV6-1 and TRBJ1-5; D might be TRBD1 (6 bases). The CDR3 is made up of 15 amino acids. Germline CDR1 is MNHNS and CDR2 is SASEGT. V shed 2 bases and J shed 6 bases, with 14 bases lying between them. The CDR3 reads CASSESTGWGQPQHF. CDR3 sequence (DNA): TGTGCCAGCAGTGAATCAACAGGGTGGGGTCAGCCCCAGCATTTT.

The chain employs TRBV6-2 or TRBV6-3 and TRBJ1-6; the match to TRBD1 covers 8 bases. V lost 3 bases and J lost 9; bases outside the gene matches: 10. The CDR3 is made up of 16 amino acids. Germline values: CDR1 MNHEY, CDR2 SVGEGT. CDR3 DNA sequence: TGTGCCAGCAGTTATGGCGGAGCAGGGGGCGGTTCACCCCTCCACTTT. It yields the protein CASSYGGAGGGSPLHF.

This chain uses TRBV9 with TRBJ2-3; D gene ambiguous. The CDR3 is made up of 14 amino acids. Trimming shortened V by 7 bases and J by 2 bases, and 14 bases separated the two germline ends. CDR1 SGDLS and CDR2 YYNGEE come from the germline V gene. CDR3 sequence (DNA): TGTGCCAGCGGTCTGCCTCACTTCACAGATACGCAGTATTTT. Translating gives CASGLPHFTDTQYF. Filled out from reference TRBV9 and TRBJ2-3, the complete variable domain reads DSGVTQTPKHLITATGQRVTLRCSPRSGDLSVYWYQQSLDQGLQFLIQYYNGEERAKGNILERFSAQQFPDLHSELNLSSLELGDSALYFCASGLPHFTDTQYFGPGTRLTVL.

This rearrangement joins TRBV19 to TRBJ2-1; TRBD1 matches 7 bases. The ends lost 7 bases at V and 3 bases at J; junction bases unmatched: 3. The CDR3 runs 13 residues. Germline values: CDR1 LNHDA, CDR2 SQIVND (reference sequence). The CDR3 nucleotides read TGTGCCAGTATTGGGGACAGCTACAATGAGCAGTTCTTC. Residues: CASIGDSYNEQFF.

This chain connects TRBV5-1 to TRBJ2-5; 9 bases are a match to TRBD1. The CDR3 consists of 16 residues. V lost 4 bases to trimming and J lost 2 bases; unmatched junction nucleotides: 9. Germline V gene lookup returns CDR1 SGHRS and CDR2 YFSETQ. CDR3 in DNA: TGCGCCAGCAGCGCCGGGGACAGGGTTGGGCAAGAGACCCAGTACTTC. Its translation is CASSAGDRVGQETQYF.

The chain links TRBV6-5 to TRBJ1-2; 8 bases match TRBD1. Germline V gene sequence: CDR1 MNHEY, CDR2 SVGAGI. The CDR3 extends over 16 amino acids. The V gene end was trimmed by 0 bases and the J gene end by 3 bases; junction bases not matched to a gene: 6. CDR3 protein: CASSYSTGQGDYGYTF. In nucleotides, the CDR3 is TGTGCCAGCAGTTACTCGACAGGACAGGGTGACTATGGCTACACCTTC.

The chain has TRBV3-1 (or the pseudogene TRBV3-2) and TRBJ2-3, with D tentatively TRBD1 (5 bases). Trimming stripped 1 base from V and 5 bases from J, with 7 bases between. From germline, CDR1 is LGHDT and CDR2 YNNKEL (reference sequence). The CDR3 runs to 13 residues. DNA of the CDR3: TGTGCCAGCAGCCAAGGCCAGGGAGATACGCAGTATTTT. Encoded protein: CASSQGQGDTQYF.

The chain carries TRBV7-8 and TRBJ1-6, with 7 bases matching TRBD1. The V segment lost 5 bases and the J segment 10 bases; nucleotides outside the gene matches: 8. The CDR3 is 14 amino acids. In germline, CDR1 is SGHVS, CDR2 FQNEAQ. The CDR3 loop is CASSTDRAVSPLHF. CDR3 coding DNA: TGTGCCAGCAGCACCGACAGGGCCGTCTCACCCCTCCACTTT.

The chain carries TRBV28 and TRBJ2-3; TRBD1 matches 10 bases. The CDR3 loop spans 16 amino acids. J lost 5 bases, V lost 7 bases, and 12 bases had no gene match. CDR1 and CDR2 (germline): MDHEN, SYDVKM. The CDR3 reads CASTSLRGTGEDTQYF. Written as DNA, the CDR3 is TGTGCCAGCACCAGCCTACGGGGGACAGGGGAAGATACGCAGTATTTT.